The T cell receptor (beta chain) described here comes from a study of vaccination and CD4 T cells after COVID-19. The wider study: Post-vaccine sample collection happened at a median of approximately 10 weeks after dose two, ranging 14 to 241.

This clonotype has only a few counts. Its antigen remains unknown. The Oncomine TCR Beta short-read assay was applied to DNA of cultured CD4+ T cells. After culture, CD4+ T cells served as the source for genomic DNA extraction. TCRdb reprocessed the PCR reads via MiXCR and lists one record per CDR3 protein. The data contain around 17,000 distinct CDR3 sequences, about 50% of them seen just once; the ten biggest clones take up approximately 7.4%. Treatment here: roughly 11-day PBMC culture with coronavirus spike peptide pools or control peptides (ViraFEST assay). This CDR3 contains 16 residues. Germline-derived CDR1 and CDR2 are KGHSH and LQKENI. The ends were cut back, 1 base at V and 4 bases at J, with 14 bases in the middle.

This receptor was obtained from a human donor who had recovered from COVID-19. The sequencing sample was made of CD4+ T cells from blood, cultured in vitro. The chain joins TRBV18 to TRBJ1-5; no firm D call. CDR3 sequence reads: CASSPQVGLQNQPQHF. The CDR3 DNA sequence: TGTGCCAGCTCACCACAGGTCGGACTGCAAAATCAGCCCCAGCATTTT.